The rows below give T cell receptor beta chains drawn from one sample of a study of vaccination effects on CD4 cells after COVID-19. Antigen specificity for these receptors is unknown. Some clones are missing from TCRdb's copy, which holds only in-frame ones; the method was immunoSEQ multiplex PCR. The sample contains tens of thousands of clones, about 70% of which appear only once. The input for sequencing was CD4+ T cells from PBMCs cultured with HCoV-NL63 spike peptides, taken before COVID-19 vaccination. All receptors come from a human donor who received a COVID-19 vaccine. Each CDR3 is given without its conserved first and last residue.

J gene	V gene	CDR3 protein
TRBJ1-4	TRBV6-5	ASTYSPNEKLF
TRBJ1-2	TRBV29-1	SVELEGRGTSYYGYT
TRBJ1-2	TRBV5-4	ASSFPPGQGDGYT
TRBJ2-3	TRBV6-5	ASSYGPREGQDTQY
TRBJ2-1	TRBV11-1	ASSPRVGSRNEQF
TRBJ1-5	TRBV11-2	ASSLENSGPQH
TRBJ1-4	TRBV7-9	ASSLRGAGTHEKLF
TRBJ2-7	TRBV11-2	ASSLAGSISYEQY
TRBJ2-5	TRBV7-2	ASSGGAHQETQY
TRBJ2-6	TRBV28	ASRDHMSSGANVLT
TRBJ2-4	TRBV6-6	ASSSGQGFQY
TRBJ2-1	TRBV12-3/TRBV12-4	ASSLGGEQF
TRBJ2-2	TRBV9	ASSVSSGATGELF
TRBJ2-2	TRBV7-3	ASSSQGAGELF
TRBJ2-7	TRBV5-1	ASSGNILGEQY
TRBJ2-1	TRBV2	ASTAPLGAGGTGNEQF
TRBJ1-5	TRBV6-1	ASSATGGQGNQPQH
TRBJ2-3	TRBV7-9	ASSSGLADTDTQY
TRBJ1-3	TRBV28	ASSLTDFVNTIY
TRBJ2-1	TRBV6-5	ASMGYEQF
TRBJ2-7	TRBV5-6	ASSLAGLARYEQY
TRBJ1-4	TRBV7-2	ASSLGGYEKLF
TRBJ1-4	TRBV7-9	ASSLGQGNEKLF
TRBJ2-3	TRBV9	ASSVGTSASTDTQY
TRBJ2-5	TRBV9	ASSVGGSGRARETQY
TRBJ2-6	TRBV7-6	ASSSREAGANVLT
TRBJ1-6	TRBV3-1/TRBV3-2	ASSPPDGRSPLH
TRBJ2-7	TRBV4-1	ASSPGLAGRSYEQY
TRBJ2-7	TRBV2	ASSEDRAYEQY
TRBJ2-2	TRBV10-3	AISAGRGQNTGELF
TRBJ2-2	TRBV7-2	ASSLGQNTGELF
TRBJ1-2	TRBV4-3	ASSQDLRGFYGYT
TRBJ1-2	TRBV6-1	ASSERQGASGYT
TRBJ2-1	TRBV7-2	ASSLAGRPEQF
TRBJ1-4	TRBV5-8	ASSMRTGRPNEKLF
TRBJ1-3	TRBV28	ASTQAGNTIY
TRBJ1-2	TRBV5-1	ASKTDPTYGYT
TRBJ1-2	TRBV6-1	ASSEGGQGALNGYT
TRBJ2-5	TRBV18	ASSPSTETQY
TRBJ2-3	TRBV9	ASSVGASGSGTDTQY
TRBJ2-1	TRBV2	ASTIGRVSYNEQF
TRBJ1-5	TRBV12-3/TRBV12-4	ASSLLLNQPQH
TRBJ1-2	TRBV6-2/TRBV6-3	ASSYSRTGEGYT
TRBJ2-3	TRBV5-8	ASSLAGLAGGSTDTQY
TRBJ2-2	TRBV19	ASSLLSAGTGELF
TRBJ1-6	TRBV5-6	ASSLANRGSPLH